The 7 T cell receptor beta chains given below trace back to one sample, sequenced in a study of T cell clonotyping in hematopoietic cell transplantation. Only in-frame clones appear in the TCRdb table, and some are missing; sequencing was by immunoSEQ multiplex PCR. The sample carries around 5,900 clones, about 84% recorded once. Time point: recipient sample about 28 days before transplant, after cytoreduction. The sequencing here drew on peripheral blood mononuclear cells, taken before stem cell transplant. All receptors derive from a woman in her forties or fifties with acute myeloid leukemia. Some clones in this sample may be carry-over from other donors' samples.

The rearrangement uses TRBV28 and TRBJ2-7, with 9 bases that match TRBD2. Germline V gives CDR1 MDHEN, CDR2 SYDVKM. The CDR3 spans 16 residues. The J segment lost 4 bases and the V segment lost 4 bases, leaving 11 bases of the junction unmatched. CDR3 nucleotide sequence: TGTGCCAGCAGTTCGACTCCCTGGACTAGCGAGTACGAGCAGTACTTC. Residues: CASSSTPWTSEYEQYF.

This chain uses TRBV4-2 with TRBJ1-5; D gene ambiguous. This CDR3 comprises 14 residues. Trimming removed 3 bases at V and 4 bases at J, with 10 bases between. The germline V gene has CDR1 LGHNA and CDR2 YNFKEQ. DNA for the CDR3: TGTGCCAGCAGCCATTCGGGCGGAAATCAGCCCCAGCATTTT. Translating it yields CASSHSGGNQPQHF.

The J gene is TRBJ1-6, the V gene TRBV12-5; 11 bases match TRBD1. V lost 11 bases and J lost 8; bases outside the gene matches: 8. This CDR3 has 14 amino acids. From germline, CDR1 is LGHNT and CDR2 FRNRAP. The CDR3 DNA reads as TGTGCTTGTTCCGGGACAGGGGGTGATTCACCCCTCCACTTT. Protein sequence: CACSGTGGDSPLHF.

The J gene is TRBJ2-1, the V gene TRBV11-3; D is unresolved. With 5 bases removed from V and 5 bases from J, the gap between germline ends came to 10 bases. The CDR3 sequence is 13 residues long. The V gene's germline CDR1 is SGHNT and CDR2 YENEEA. For the CDR3, the DNA is TGTGCCAGCAGCCGACCGGGCGACAATGAGCAGTTCTTC. Translation: CASSRPGDNEQFF.

The chain employs TRBV2 and TRBJ2-7; 9 bases agree with TRBD2. CDR1 is SNHLY, CDR2 FYNNEI, per germline. The junction had 5 bases not matched to a gene; V was cut back by 3 bases and J by 8 bases. The CDR3 has 13 residues. The CDR3 nucleotides read TGTGCCAGCAGTGAGTCCGCGGGGGGGAAGCAGTACTTC. It codes for CASSESAGGKQYF.

The chain recombines TRBV6-5 with TRBJ2-1; tentative D call: TRBD1 (6 bases). The length of the CDR3 is 15 residues. V lost 5 bases and J 9 bases, leaving 20 bases between the germline ends. Germline values: CDR1 MNHEY, CDR2 SVGAGI. For the CDR3, the DNA is TGTGCCAGCAGTCGGAGGCCACAGGGTAGGGGTGAGCAGTTCTTC. Translation gives CASSRRPQGRGEQFF.

The chain recombines TRBV7-3 with TRBJ2-2; D remains ambiguous. The CDR3 contains 15 residues. Germline V gene sequence: CDR1 SGHTA, CDR2 FQGTGA. V was shortened by 2 bases and J by 5 bases, with 12 bases between the two germline ends. CDR3 protein: CASSLDRVGTGELFF. CDR3 sequence (DNA): TGTGCCAGCAGCTTAGACCGGGTCGGTACCGGGGAGCTGTTTTTT.